Listed below are T cell receptor beta chains from one sample, sequenced in a study of blood T cell repertoires in COVID-19. The table came from immunoSEQ multiplex PCR; TCRdb's copy has only in-frame clones and leaves some out. The sample shows about 170,000 clones, about 91% of them seen only once. Sequenced input: PBMCs or T cells enriched from blood (not recorded which). Receptors originate from a woman between 18 and 30 years old who had recovered from COVID-19. CDR3s include the opening cysteine and the closing phenylalanine or tryptophan. Each record gives: clone size, D gene, V gene, J gene, CDR3 length, CDR3 DNA, CDR3 protein. A D gene is named only where the DNA matches it firmly. For some rows the clone size is stated as once, few or many, or as a class when expanded; others skip it.

once,NA,TRBV4-1,TRBJ2-5,13,TGCGCCAGCAGCCAAGGCACTGAAGAGACCCAGTACTTC,CASSQGTEETQYF
NA,TRBD1,TRBV6-6,TRBJ1-2,16,TGTGCCAGCAGTCCCCCCTGGGACAGGGAGGTCTCTGGCTACACCTTC,CASSPPWDREVSGYTF
NA,NA,TRBV20-1,TRBJ2-5,15,TGCAGTGCCAGTCGGACAGTCTCCCTAGGGGAGACCCAGTACTTC,CSASRTVSLGETQYF
once,TRBD1,TRBV29-1,TRBJ2-3,13,TGCAGCGTTGAGGGACAGGGCACAGATACGCAGTATTTT,CSVEGQGTDTQYF
NA,NA,TRBV7-8,TRBJ2-7,14,TGTGCCAGCAGAACCGCGGTCGTTCTCTACGAGCAGTACTTC,CASRTAVVLYEQYF
NA,TRBD2,TRBV5-4,TRBJ2-5,14,TGTGCCAGCAGCCGGGAACTAGCGGACCAGACCCAGTACTTC,CASSRELADQTQYF
few,TRBD1,TRBV29-1,TRBJ1-4,13,TGCAGCGTGGACAGGGGCGATAATGAAAAACTGTTTTTT,CSVDRGDNEKLFF
once,TRBD1,TRBV27,TRBJ1-2,18,TGTGCCAGCAGTTTATCGATATCCTTACAGGGGCGCAGCTATGGCTACACCTTC,CASSLSISLQGRSYGYTF
NA,NA,TRBV27,TRBJ2-1,16,TGTGCCAGCAGTTTGCCCTCCGACAGATCCTACAATGAGCAGTTCTTC,CASSLPSDRSYNEQFF
NA,TRBD1,TRBV28,TRBJ2-7,15,TGTGCCAGCACCGAACCGGGACAGGGTTCCTACGAGCAGTACTTC,CASTEPGQGSYEQYF
NA,NA,TRBV10-3,TRBJ2-1,14,TGTGCCATCACCCGAGTAGGCGGAAACAATGAGCAGTTCTTC,CAITRVGGNNEQFF
NA,TRBD2,TRBV10-1,TRBJ2-1,14,TGCGCCACCCTAACTAGCGGGAGGAAGTATGAGCAGTTCTTC,CATLTSGRKYEQFF
NA,TRBD2,TRBV6-5,TRBJ2-7,15,TGTGCCAGCAGTTACTCTTGGACTAGAATCTACGAGCAGTACTTC,CASSYSWTRIYEQYF
few,TRBD2,TRBV18,TRBJ2-5,22,TGTGCCAGCTCACCACCGTGGATCCACGCCGGACTAGCGGGAGGGCATGTGGAGACCCAGTACTTC,CASSPPWIHAGLAGGHVETQYF
NA,TRBD2,TRBV25-1,TRBJ2-1,17,TGTGCCAGCAGTGTACAGGGGGGTAGCGGGAGGGCCAATGAGCAGTTCTTC,CASSVQGGSGRANEQFF
NA,NA,TRBV15,TRBJ1-2,13,TGTGCCACCAGCAGTTCGGGGATCTATGGCTACACCTTC,CATSSSGIYGYTF
NA,NA,TRBV6-5,TRBJ1-1,10,TGTGCCAGCTCGCGCACTGAAGCTTTCTTT,CASSRTEAFF
NA,NA,TRBV15,TRBJ2-5,18,TGTGCCACCAGCAGAGAAACGGATTCGGCGGGCGGAGAAGAGACCCAGTACTTC,CATSRETDSAGGEETQYF
many,TRBD1,TRBV6-5,TRBJ1-1,14,TGTGCCAGCAGTTGGGACAGGGGCTGGACTGAAGCTTTCTTT,CASSWDRGWTEAFF
NA,NA,TRBV7-2,TRBJ2-7,14,TGTGCCAGCAGCTTAGGCGGGGCTTCCTACGAGCAGTACTTC,CASSLGGASYEQYF
NA,TRBD2,TRBV13,TRBJ2-7,15,TGTGCCAGCAGCTCCAGCGGGAGTCATTCCTACGAGCAGTACTTC,CASSSSGSHSYEQYF
NA,TRBD2,TRBV7-9,TRBJ2-5,14,TGTGCCAGCAGCTTAATACGGCGGGGGGAGACCCAGTACTTC,CASSLIRRGETQYF
once,TRBD2,TRBV5-4,TRBJ2-5,15,TGTGCCAGCAGCAGTTACCGGGACTACCTAGAGACCCAGTACTTC,CASSSYRDYLETQYF
NA,NA,TRBV7-3,TRBJ2-1,13,TGTGCCAGCAGCTCCCCGGACAGTTATGAGCAGTTCTTC,CASSSPDSYEQFF
NA,NA,TRBV18,TRBJ1-1,14,TGTGCCAGCTCACCATCGCGCGAGGGGGCTGAAGCTTTCTTT,CASSPSREGAEAFF
NA,TRBD1,TRBV19,TRBJ1-4,16,TGTGCCAGTAGTCGCGGGACAGGGGGCACTAATGAAAAACTGTTTTTT,CASSRGTGGTNEKLFF
NA,NA,TRBV12-3/TRBV12-4,TRBJ2-3,13,TGTGCCAGCAGTTTAGAGCGGACAGATACGCAGTATTTT,CASSLERTDTQYF
NA,NA,TRBV25-1,TRBJ1-5,15,TGTGCCAGCATCTATCATCGTTATAGCAATCAGCCCCAGCATTTT,CASIYHRYSNQPQHF
NA,NA,TRBV6-5,TRBJ2-1,15,TGTGCCAGCAGTTACTACCAGCAGGGTAGTAATGAGCAGTTCTTC,CASSYYQQGSNEQFF
NA,NA,TRBV28,TRBJ2-3,13,TGTGCCAGCAGTGGGACTAGCACAGATACGCAGTATTTT,CASSGTSTDTQYF
NA,NA,TRBV29-1,TRBJ1-6,13,TGCAGCGTTCGCCGCACCTCTGAGTCACCCCTCCACTTT,CSVRRTSESPLHF
NA,TRBD1,TRBV6-5,TRBJ1-3,15,TGTGCCAGCAGTAACGACAGGGCATCGGGAAACACCATATATTTT,CASSNDRASGNTIYF
NA,TRBD1,TRBV18,TRBJ1-1,14,TGTGCCAGCTCAGGGACAGGCTTATACACTGAAGCTTTCTTT,CASSGTGLYTEAFF
NA,TRBD2,TRBV3-1/TRBV3-2,TRBJ2-7,14,TGTGCCAGCAGCCAGTCAGGCCTAGCGGGAGGGCCTTACTTC,CASSQSGLAGGPYF
NA,NA,TRBV29-1,TRBJ2-2,12,TGCAGCGTTGGAGGGAACACCGGGGAGCTGTTTTTT,CSVGGNTGELFF
NA,NA,TRBV5-1,TRBJ2-1,13,TGCGCCAGCAGCTACGACTTAAACAATGAGCAGTTCTTC,CASSYDLNNEQFF
NA,NA,TRBV27,TRBJ2-3,14,TGTGCCAGCAGTTTTAAGGGGAATACAGATACGCAGTATTTT,CASSFKGNTDTQYF
NA,TRBD1,TRBV27,TRBJ1-2,15,TGTGCCAGCAGTTTGGAACCGACAGGGGCCTATGGCTACACCTTC,CASSLEPTGAYGYTF
NA,TRBD2,TRBV4-2,TRBJ2-3,17,TGTGCCAGCAGCCAAGATGGCATAGCGGGACTCACAGATACGCAGTATTTT,CASSQDGIAGLTDTQYF
NA,NA,TRBV19,TRBJ1-5,16,TGTGCCAGTAGCCTCAGGGGTGTCAATGCCAATCAGCCCCAGCATTTT,CASSLRGVNANQPQHF
NA,NA,TRBV5-1,TRBJ1-2,15,TGCGCCAGCAGCTTGGTTGGCGGGGAGTACTATGGCTACACCTTC,CASSLVGGEYYGYTF
NA,TRBD1,TRBV11-2,TRBJ2-5,15,TGTGCCAGCAGCTTAATCCGGGACAGCCAAGAGACCCAGTACTTC,CASSLIRDSQETQYF
NA,NA,TRBV27,TRBJ2-5,13,TGTGCCAGCAGTTTCACGGGGCAAGAGACCCAGTACTTC,CASSFTGQETQYF
NA,NA,TRBV4-1,TRBJ2-4,13,TGCGCCAGCAGCCGCTACGAGGCGAACATTCAGTACTTC,CASSRYEANIQYF
NA,TRBD1,TRBV7-9,TRBJ2-1,15,TGTGCCAGCTCCCCCAGGGGGACAGAATACAATGAGCAGTTCTTC,CASSPRGTEYNEQFF